This T cell receptor beta chain is from a study of shared clonotypes between healthy human individuals. This clone was observed a few times. Its antigen is not identified. Study findings and constraints: Larger estimated richness was generally recorded for naive subsets relative to memory subsets. Sampling covered blood only; tissue repertoires likely differ.

Assay: immunoSEQ multiplex PCR; the TCRdb copy retains only in-frame clones and omits some. The sample records some 2.1 million clones, about 95% being singletons. Naive CD8 cells comprised CD45RO-negative, CCR7-positively selected cells, excluding terminally differentiated effector memory CD45RA+ cells. Trimming removed 5 bases from V and 10 bases from J; junction bases left unmatched: 8. In germline, CDR1 is MNHEY, CDR2 SMNVEV (reference sequence). The CDR3 runs to 15 residues. The chain recombines TRBV27 with TRBJ1-6; 10 bases align to TRBD1. The sequence was collected from a man aged 18 to 29 in good health. Sequenced: naive CD8+ T cells sorted from blood. CDR3 sequence: CASSPGTGEGSPLHF. As DNA, the CDR3 is TGTGCCAGCAGTCCCGGGACAGGGGAAGGATCACCCCTCCACTTT.